The next 32 T cell receptor beta chains were all read from a single sample in a study of blood T cell repertoires in COVID-19. TCRdb's table, derived via immunoSEQ multiplex PCR, lists solely in-frame clones and lacks some. Here the sample spans 75,000 to 100,000 clones, roughly 80% being singletons. Source material: peripheral blood. Source of these receptors: a human donor in a cohort sampled during active COVID-19.

This clone was observed a few times. The genes are TRBV5-1 and TRBJ1-2; 7 nucleotides match TRBD1. The CDR3 runs to 14 residues. The germline V gene encodes CDR1 SGHRS and CDR2 YFSETQ. After removal of 0 bases from V and 4 bases from J, the junction contained 3 bases not matched to a gene. This CDR3 reads CASSLGQGLYGYTF. In nucleotides, the CDR3 is TGCGCCAGCAGCTTGGGACAGGGACTCTATGGCTACACCTTC.

CDR3 amino acids: CASSRETGSSYEQYF. The DNA of the CDR3 is TGCGCCAGCAGCCGTGAGACGGGGAGCTCCTACGAGCAGTACTTC. This chain uses TRBV4-1 with TRBJ2-7; TRBD2 is a possible D gene (5 bases). Germline assignment: CDR1 MGHRA and CDR2 YSYEKL. This CDR3 comprises 15 residues. V shed 4 bases and J shed 0 bases, with 13 bases lying between them.

The chain carries TRBV6-1 and TRBJ2-7; TRBD1 might be the D (5 bases). The CDR3 totals 14 residues. V was cut by 1 base and J by 5 bases, with 12 bases left in between. The germline V gene encodes CDR1 MNHNS and CDR2 SASEGT. Here the CDR3 DNA reads TGTGCCAGCAGTGAAGGTGGACACCTTGACGAGCAGTACTTC. Protein sequence: CASSEGGHLDEQYF.

The chain joins TRBV29-1 to TRBJ1-1, with D unresolved. The CDR3 consists of 15 residues. Germline V lookup: CDR1 SQVTM, CDR2 ANQGSEA. Deletions cut 4 bases from V and 3 bases from J, with 18 bases between. CDR3: CSVVVPPLVDTEAFF. CDR3 in DNA: TGCAGCGTTGTCGTACCTCCCTTAGTAGACACTGAAGCTTTCTTT.

V is TRBV21-1 and J is TRBJ1-5; the tabulated D call, TRBD1, remains unverified against the DNA. TRBV21-1 is labeled a pseudogene. This CDR3 is built from 18 residues. The CDR3 coding sequence is TGTGCCAGCAGCAAAGAGGGAGCATTGACAGGGCTGGATCAGCCCCAGCATTTT. Amino acid sequence: CASSKEGALTGLDQPQHF.

The chain has TRBV19 and TRBJ2-7; tentatively, D is TRBD2 (6 bases). The V and J ends lost 6 bases and 5 bases respectively, with 20 bases between them. The germline V gene encodes CDR1 LNHDA and CDR2 SQIVND (reference sequence). CDR3 size: 15 residues. DNA for the CDR3: TGTGCCAGTAGCGTACGGGAGAATGGGTTAGACGAGCAGTACTTC. It specifies CASSVRENGLDEQYF.

J is TRBJ2-7 and V is TRBV19; 12 nucleotides agree with TRBD1. The J segment lost 6 bases and the V segment lost 6 bases, leaving 6 bases of the junction unmatched. From germline, CDR1 is LNHDA and CDR2 SQIVND (reference sequence). This CDR3 comprises 14 residues. Here the CDR3 DNA reads TGTGCCAGTAGCGCCGGGACAGGGGGCTTCGAGCAGTACTTC. This encodes CASSAGTGGFEQYF.

The chain joins TRBV28 to TRBJ1-2; the match to TRBD1 covers 9 bases. V was pared by 5 bases and J by 3 bases, with 16 bases of the junction left unmatched. This CDR3 contains 18 residues. Germline V lookup: CDR1 MDHEN, CDR2 SYDVKM. CDR3 sequence reads: CASSHIRGQGYSDYGYTF. The CDR3 nucleotides read TGTGCCAGCAGTCACATCCGCGGACAGGGGTATTCTGACTATGGCTACACCTTC.

The J gene is TRBJ2-7, the V gene TRBV5-1; D gene ambiguous. This CDR3 comprises 15 residues. Germline-derived CDR1 and CDR2 are SGHRS and YFSETQ. Trimming cost V 5 bases and J 0 bases, with 15 bases left between them. CDR3 protein: CASSRTTPISYEQYF. CDR3 sequence (DNA): TGCGCCAGCAGTCGAACTACCCCTATCTCCTACGAGCAGTACTTC.

This sequence joins TRBV2 and TRBJ1-2; weak D call: TRBD1 (6 bases). Trimming cost V 3 bases and J 7 bases, with 9 bases left between them. CDR3 size: 12 residues. Looked up from germline, CDR1 is SNHLY and CDR2 is FYNNEI. The CDR3 spells CASSEGAGGYTF. As DNA, the CDR3 is TGTGCCAGCAGTGAGGGGGCTGGTGGCTACACCTTC. The full variable domain, with the rest looked up from reference TRBV2 and TRBJ1-2, is EPEVTQTPSHQVTQMGQEVILRCVPISNHLYFYWYRQILGQKVEFLVSFYNNEISEKSEIFDDQFSVERPDGSNFTLKIRSTKLEDSAMYFCASSEGAGGYTFGSGTRLTVV.

In this sample, this clone turned up once. The genes are TRBV28 and TRBJ2-1; TRBD2 is a possible D gene (5 bases). The germline gives CDR1 MDHEN, CDR2 SYDVKM. The CDR3 has 15 amino acids. V was cut by 6 bases and J by 4 bases, with 16 bases left in between. The CDR3 spells CASSRRIAPYNEQFF. CDR3 bases: TGTGCCAGCAGCCGTCGGATAGCGCCGTACAATGAGCAGTTCTTC.

The genes are TRBV5-4 and TRBJ2-1; 7 bases agree with TRBD2. The CDR3 length is 16 residues. The V gene's germline CDR1 is SGHNT and CDR2 YYREEE (reference sequence). The junction had 14 bases not matched to a gene; V was cut back by 4 bases and J by 7 bases. CDR3 sequence reads: CASSQILASGGNEQFF. The CDR3 bases are TGTGCCAGCAGCCAGATACTAGCGAGCGGAGGGAATGAGCAGTTCTTC. Variable domain in full (rest from reference TRBV5-4 and TRBJ2-1): ETGVTQSPTHLIKTRGQQVTLRCSSQSGHNTVSWYQQALGQGPQFIFQYYREEENGRGNFPPRFSGLQFPNYSSELNVNALELDDSALYLCASSQILASGGNEQFFGPGTRLTVL.

The J gene is TRBJ1-6, the V gene TRBV27; 8 positions match TRBD1. J lost 10 bases, V lost 8 bases, and 13 bases had no gene match. The CDR3 runs to 15 residues. Germline-derived CDR1 and CDR2 are MNHEY and SMNVEV (reference sequence). The CDR3 spells CASSPLTGVRSPLHF. CDR3 bases: TGTGCCAGCTCCCCACTGACAGGGGTAAGGTCACCCCTCCACTTT.

This clone was recorded once. The chain combines TRBV10-3 with TRBJ2-7; D possibly corresponds to TRBD2 (5 bases). V dropped 3 bases and J dropped 1 base, with 7 bases sitting between them. Germline lookup yields CDR1 ENHRY and CDR2 SYGVKD. This CDR3 spans 13 amino acids. CDR3 nucleotides: TGTGCCATCAGTGACCTAGCTTCCTACGAGCAGTACTTC. Its translation: CAISDLASYEQYF.

The chain links TRBV4-1 to TRBJ2-7; possibly TRBD1 for D (6 bases). The germline V gene encodes CDR1 MGHRA and CDR2 YSYEKL. Deletions cut 0 bases from V and 2 bases from J, with 17 bases between. The CDR3 extends over 17 amino acids. CDR3 protein: CASSQEPRGSHTYEQYF. The CDR3 nucleotides read TGCGCCAGCAGCCAAGAACCCAGGGGAAGTCATACCTACGAGCAGTACTTC.

CDR3 residues: CASSLVAGSGANVLTF. The CDR3 region has the DNA TGCGCCAGCAGCTTGGTGGCGGGTTCAGGGGCCAACGTCCTGACTTTC. This chain connects TRBV5-1 to TRBJ2-6, with D possibly TRBD2 on 5 matching bases. The CDR3 is 16 amino acids. Germline CDR1 is SGHRS and CDR2 is YFSETQ. Trimming took 0 bases from V and 4 from J, leaving 11 bases between them.

CDR3 in amino acids: CASSFGQGWDQPQHF. CDR3 nucleotide sequence: TGTGCCAGCAGCTTCGGGCAGGGTTGGGATCAGCCCCAGCATTTT. The J gene is TRBJ1-5, the V gene TRBV5-6, with a weak D call TRBD1 (5 bases). The CDR3 sequence is 15 residues long. The germline V gene has CDR1 SGHDT and CDR2 YYEEEE. V was cut by 2 bases and J by 5 bases, with 14 bases left in between.

J is TRBJ1-3 and V is TRBV30, with TRBD1 as a possible D gene (6 bases). The CDR3 covers 14 residues. The V end was cut by 8 bases, the J end by 2 bases, with 16 bases between. Per germline, CDR1 GTSNPN and CDR2 SVGIG (reference sequence). The CDR3 reads CAGARGSTGNTIYF. The CDR3 DNA reads TGTGCCGGGGCCAGGGGAAGCACTGGAAACACCATATATTTT.

The CDR3 DNA reads as TGTGCCAGCAGGGAGGAACGGGACAGGGGGTACACTGAAGCTTTCTTT. As protein: CASREERDRGYTEAFF. J is TRBJ1-1 and V is TRBV25-1; 11 bases map to TRBD1. Germline values: CDR1 MGHDK, CDR2 SYGVNS. The junction had 9 bases not matched to a gene; V was cut back by 6 bases and J by 3 bases. The CDR3 extends over 16 amino acids.

The genes are TRBV11-2 and TRBJ2-3; possible D gene TRBD2, 5 bases. V lost 5 bases and J lost 2, with 17 bases in between. CDR1 is SGHAT, CDR2 FQNNGV, per germline. The CDR3 covers 16 residues. The CDR3 nucleotides read TGTGCCAGCAGCACTCGGGGTAGCACGAACACAGATACGCAGTATTTT. Residues: CASSTRGSTNTDTQYF. Full variable domain (missing parts from reference TRBV11-2 and TRBJ2-3): EAGVAQSPRYKIIEKRQSVAFWCNPISGHATLYWYQQILGQGPKLLIQFQNNGVVDDSQLPKDRFSAERLKGVDSTLKIQPAKLEDSAVYLCASSTRGSTNTDTQYFGPGTRLTVL.

The CDR3 DNA follows: TGCAGCATGTTGACTAGCGGGTTTGTCCAAGAGACCCAGTACTTC. Translating it yields CSMLTSGFVQETQYF. The chain is built from TRBV29-1 and TRBJ2-5, with 10 positions matching TRBD2. With V trimmed by 8 bases and J by 1 base, 10 bases remained unmatched. CDR1 and CDR2 (germline): SQVTM, ANQGSEA. CDR3 length: 15 amino acids.

V is TRBV20-1 and J is TRBJ1-4; no firm D call. CDR1 and CDR2 (germline): DFQATT, SNEGSKA (reference sequence). V was clipped by 3 bases and J by 8 bases, with 22 bases between them. This CDR3 has 16 amino acids. The CDR3 sequence is CSASRGTWGVGEKLFF. CDR3 coding DNA: TGCAGTGCTAGTAGAGGAACATGGGGAGTTGGGGAAAAACTGTTTTTT.

This clone was picked up one time. The V gene is TRBV19, the J gene TRBJ1-1; 7 positions agree with TRBD1. This CDR3 comprises 15 residues. CDR1 and CDR2 (germline): LNHDA, SQIVND (reference sequence). V trimming: 5 bases; J trimming: 4 bases; junction bases outside the gene matches: 10. Written as DNA, the CDR3 is TGTGCCAGTAGTTCGAGACAGGGAATTGCCACTGAAGCTTTCTTT. Translating it yields CASSSRQGIATEAFF.

The sample holds one count of this clone. This sequence joins TRBV2 and TRBJ2-3, with D unresolved. Deletions cut 4 bases from V and 6 bases from J, with 14 bases between. Germline V gene data show CDR1 as SNHLY and CDR2 as FYNNEI. CDR3 length: 14 amino acids. The CDR3 DNA reads TGTGCCAGCAGTGGCTACCTTCCCGGGGATACGCAGTATTTT. Encoded protein: CASSGYLPGDTQYF. The entire variable domain, with the rest obtained from reference TRBV2 and TRBJ2-3, is as follows: EPEVTQTPSHQVTQMGQEVILRCVPISNHLYFYWYRQILGQKVEFLVSFYNNEISEKSEIFDDQFSVERPDGSNFTLKIRSTKLEDSAMYFCASSGYLPGDTQYFGPGTRLTVL.

The chain joins TRBV5-1 to TRBJ1-1, with 8 positions matching TRBD1. The CDR3 is made up of 16 amino acids. The germline gives CDR1 SGHRS, CDR2 YFSETQ. The V and J ends lost 4 bases and 4 bases, in that order; junction bases with no gene match: 12. The CDR3 loop is CASSVPSGGGSTEAFF. CDR3 sequence (DNA): TGCGCCAGCAGCGTACCTTCAGGGGGCGGCAGCACTGAAGCTTTCTTT.

The chain is built from TRBV13 and TRBJ2-7; D possibly corresponds to TRBD2 (6 bases). Germline CDR1 PRHDT, CDR2 FYEKMQ (reference sequence). Trimming left V 0 bases short and J 3 bases short, with 9 bases between. This CDR3 region has 14 residues. This CDR3 is CASSLGGGGYEQYF. DNA of the CDR3: TGTGCCAGCAGCTTAGGCGGGGGTGGCTACGAGCAGTACTTC.

This sequence joins TRBV27 and TRBJ2-4; D might be TRBD1 (5 bases). Germline CDR1 MNHEY, CDR2 SMNVEV (reference sequence). This CDR3 region has 21 residues. With 7 bases removed from V and 3 bases from J, the gap between germline ends came to 34 bases. The CDR3 region is CASTLPNWTRRWIEYKNIQYF. The CDR3 nucleotides read TGTGCCAGCACCCTTCCAAACTGGACACGGCGGTGGATTGAGTACAAAAACATTCAGTACTTC.

The DNA for the CDR3 is TGTGCCAGCAGCCAAGACCCGACTCGACCTAGCGGTCCAAGGTATTTT. As protein: CASSQDPTRPSGPRYF. The rearrangement uses TRBV3-1 (or the pseudogene TRBV3-2) and TRBJ2-3, with TRBD2 identical over 7 bases. V lost 0 bases to trimming and J lost 14 bases; unmatched junction nucleotides: 17. Per germline, CDR1 LGHDT and CDR2 YNNKEL (reference sequence). This CDR3 contains 16 residues.

This chain connects TRBV11-3 to TRBJ2-7, with 8 positions matching TRBD2. Germline V CDR1 and CDR2: SGHNT, YENEEA. This CDR3 region has 16 residues. The trim removed 3 bases at V and 2 bases at J, leaving 9 bases unmatched. The CDR3 region is CASSFTRGGIAYEQYF. The CDR3 DNA follows: TGTGCCAGCAGCTTTACACGCGGGGGGATCGCCTACGAGCAGTACTTC.

V usage is TRBV18 and J usage is TRBJ2-5; D may be TRBD2 (5 bases). V shed 1 base and J shed 5 bases, with 11 bases lying between them. The CDR3 runs to 14 residues. CDR1 is KGHSH, CDR2 LQKENI, per germline. The CDR3 DNA follows: TGTGCCAGCTCACCACGGTCGGAGCGGGAGACCCAGTACTTC. Amino acid sequence: CASSPRSERETQYF. The full variable domain, completed using reference TRBV18 and TRBJ2-5, is NAGVMQNPRHLVRRRGQEARLRCSPMKGHSHVYWYRQLPEEGLKFMVYLQKENIIDESGMPKERFSAEFPKEGPSILRIQQVVRGDSAAYFCASSPRSERETQYFGPGTRLLVL.

The chain joins TRBV7-2 to TRBJ1-6; D is ambiguous. The length of the CDR3 is 13 residues. CDR1 is SGHTA and CDR2 is FQGNSA in the germline V gene. Trimming took off 4 bases at V and 10 bases at J, with 11 bases between the two ends. CDR3 in amino acids: CASSSDFSSPLHF. The CDR3, as DNA: TGTGCCAGCAGCTCGGACTTTTCCTCACCCCTCCACTTT.

The chain carries TRBV5-4 and TRBJ2-7, with 9 bases fitting TRBD1. The CDR3 spans 14 residues. V was clipped by 4 bases and J by 7 bases; unmatched bases: 9. Per the germline V gene, CDR1 is SGHNT and CDR2 is YYREEE (reference sequence). DNA for the CDR3: TGTGCCAGCAGCCCCACCCGGGACAGGGAAGAGCAGTACTTC. It encodes CASSPTRDREEQYF.